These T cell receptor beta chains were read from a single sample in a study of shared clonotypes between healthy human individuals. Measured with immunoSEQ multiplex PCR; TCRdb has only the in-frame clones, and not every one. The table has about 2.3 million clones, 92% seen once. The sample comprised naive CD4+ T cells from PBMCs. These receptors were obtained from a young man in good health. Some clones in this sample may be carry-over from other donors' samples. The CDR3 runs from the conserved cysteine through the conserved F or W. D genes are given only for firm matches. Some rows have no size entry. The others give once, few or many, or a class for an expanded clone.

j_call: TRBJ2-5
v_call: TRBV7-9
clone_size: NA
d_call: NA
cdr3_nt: TGTGCCAGCAGCTCAGAGAGGGAGACCCAGTACTTC
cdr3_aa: CASSSERETQYF

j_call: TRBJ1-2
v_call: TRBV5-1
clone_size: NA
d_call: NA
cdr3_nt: TGCGCCAGCAGAATTGACAGCACCTCGTCCTATGGCTACACCTTC
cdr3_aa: CASRIDSTSSYGYTF

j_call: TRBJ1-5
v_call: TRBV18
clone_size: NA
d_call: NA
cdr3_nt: TGTGCCAGCTCACCAGGTTCTCCGGACAGCCATAGCAATCAGCCCCAGCATTTT
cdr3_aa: CASSPGSPDSHSNQPQHF

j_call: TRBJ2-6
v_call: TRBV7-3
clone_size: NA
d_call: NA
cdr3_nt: TGTGCCAGCAGCCAAGTCCGGGACGCTTCCCCTGGGGCCAACGTCCTGACTTTC
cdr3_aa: CASSQVRDASPGANVLTF

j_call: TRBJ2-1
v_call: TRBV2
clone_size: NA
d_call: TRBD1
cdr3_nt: TGTGCCAGCAGTGATGACAGGGGGAACTACAATGAGCAGTTCTTC
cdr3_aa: CASSDDRGNYNEQFF

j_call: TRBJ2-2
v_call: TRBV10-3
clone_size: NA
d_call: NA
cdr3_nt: TGTGCCATCAGTCCCGGGGCCCTGGGGACCGGGGAGCTGTTTTTT
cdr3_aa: CAISPGALGTGELFF

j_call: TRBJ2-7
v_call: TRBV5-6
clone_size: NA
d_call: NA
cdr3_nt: TGTGCCAGCAGCTGGCGGTCCGGAGTTGAGCAGTACTTC
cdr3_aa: CASSWRSGVEQYF

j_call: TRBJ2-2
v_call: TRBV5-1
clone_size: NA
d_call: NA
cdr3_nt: TGCGCCAGCAGCTTACGGCTCCGAGAGACCGGGGAGCTGTTTTTT
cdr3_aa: CASSLRLRETGELFF

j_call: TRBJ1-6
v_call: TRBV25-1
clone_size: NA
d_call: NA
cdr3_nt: TGTGCCAGCAGTCAGGGTCGGTCTTCACCCCTCCACTTT
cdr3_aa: CASSQGRSSPLHF

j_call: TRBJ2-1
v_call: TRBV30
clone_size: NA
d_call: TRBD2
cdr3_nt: TGTGCCTGGAGGTTGGTAGCGGGAGGGTTGCAGCAGTTCTTC
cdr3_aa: CAWRLVAGGLQQFF

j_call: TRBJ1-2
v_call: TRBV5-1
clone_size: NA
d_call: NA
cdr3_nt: TGCGCCAGCAGCTCCACGGGGGACAACTATGGCTACACCTTC
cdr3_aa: CASSSTGDNYGYTF

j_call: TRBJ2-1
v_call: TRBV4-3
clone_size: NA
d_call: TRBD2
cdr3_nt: TGCGCCAGCAGCCGACCCGGACTAGCGGGAGAAGGTGAGCAGTTCTTC
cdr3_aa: CASSRPGLAGEGEQFF

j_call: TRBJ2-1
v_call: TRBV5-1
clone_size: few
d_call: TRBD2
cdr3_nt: TGCGCCAGCAGCAAAACTAGCGGGAGGAATGAGCAGTTCTTC
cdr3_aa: CASSKTSGRNEQFF

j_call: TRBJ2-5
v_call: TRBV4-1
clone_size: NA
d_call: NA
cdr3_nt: TGCGCCTCCGGGACGGCTGCACAAGAGACCCAGTACTTC
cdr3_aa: CASGTAAQETQYF

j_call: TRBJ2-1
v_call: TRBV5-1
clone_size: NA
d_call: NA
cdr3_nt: TGCGCCAGCAGCTCCGGCCAGCTATACAATGAGCAGTTCTTC
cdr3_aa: CASSSGQLYNEQFF

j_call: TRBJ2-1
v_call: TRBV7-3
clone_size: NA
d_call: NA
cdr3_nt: TGTGCCAGCAGCTCCGGATCGCCGGGGAATGAGCAGTTCTTC
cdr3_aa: CASSSGSPGNEQFF

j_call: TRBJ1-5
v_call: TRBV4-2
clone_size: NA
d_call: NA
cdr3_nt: TGTGCCGCCGGGGCCAGGGCGGACAATCAGCCCCAGCATTTT
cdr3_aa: CAAGARADNQPQHF

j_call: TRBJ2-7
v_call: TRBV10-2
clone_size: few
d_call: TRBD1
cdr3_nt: TGCGCCAGCATCGGACAGGGGGCTCTAAGCGAGCAGTACTTC
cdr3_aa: CASIGQGALSEQYF

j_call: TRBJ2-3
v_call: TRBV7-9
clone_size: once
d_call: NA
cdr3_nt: TGTGCCAGCAGCTCCCTCCAAAATACAGATACGCAGTATTTT
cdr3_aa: CASSSLQNTDTQYF

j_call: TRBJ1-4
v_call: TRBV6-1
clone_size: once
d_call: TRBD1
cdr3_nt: TGTGCCAGCAGTGAACGGTGGACAGGGAGTGAAAAACTGTTTTTT
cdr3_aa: CASSERWTGSEKLFF

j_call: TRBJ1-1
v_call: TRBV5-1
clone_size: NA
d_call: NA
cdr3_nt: TGCGCCAGCAGCTTGCCAGGGCGTGGGACTGAAGCTTTCTTT
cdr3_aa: CASSLPGRGTEAFF

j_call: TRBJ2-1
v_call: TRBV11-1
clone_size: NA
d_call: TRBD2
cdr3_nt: TGTGCCAGCAGCCCGGGACTAGCGGAGTACAATGAGCAGTTCTTC
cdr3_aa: CASSPGLAEYNEQFF

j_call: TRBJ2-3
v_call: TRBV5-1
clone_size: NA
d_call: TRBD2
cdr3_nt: TGCGCCAGCAGCTGGGGACTAGGGGTTCGCACAGATACGCAGTATTTT
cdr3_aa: CASSWGLGVRTDTQYF

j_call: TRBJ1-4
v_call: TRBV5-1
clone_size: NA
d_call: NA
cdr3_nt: TGCGCCAGCAGCTTGGCCGGGTGGGGTGAAAAACTGTTTTTT
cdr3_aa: CASSLAGWGEKLFF

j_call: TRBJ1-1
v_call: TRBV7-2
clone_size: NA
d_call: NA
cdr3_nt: TGTGCCAGCAGCTTTAACAGGAACACTGAAGCTTTCTTT
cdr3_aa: CASSFNRNTEAFF

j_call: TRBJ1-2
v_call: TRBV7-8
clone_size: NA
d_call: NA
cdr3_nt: TGTGCCAGCAGCTTAAAAGAGACAGCTTCAAGCTACACCTTC
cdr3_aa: CASSLKETASSYTF